Below, 11 T cell receptor beta chains from the same sample are listed, as sequenced in a study of post-analysis software for immune sequencing data. Study conclusions and caveats: Patients used several TRBV segments, including TRBV5-6, TRBV5-1 and TRBV20-1, more often than controls.

What these receptors recognize is not known. Sequencing libraries made from TCR beta cDNA carried unique molecular identifiers. TCRdb reanalysed the PCR reads using MiXCR and keeps one entry per CDR3 protein. Of approximately 460,000 distinct CDR3 sequences detected, approximately 45% appear once; the ten largest clones hold over 10%. What was sequenced was blood. The receptors shown here come from a girl aged 10-17 years with multiple sclerosis.

This clonotype was counted between two and nine times. Here the CDR3 DNA reads TGTGCCAGCAGCCCTCGGACCGAGGCCTACGAGCAGTACTTC. As protein: CASSPRTEAYEQYF. The rearrangement joins TRBV7-9 to TRBJ2-7, with D uncertain. In germline, CDR1 is SEHNR, CDR2 FQNEAQ (reference sequence). The CDR3 sequence is 14 residues long. V was clipped by 5 bases and J by 2 bases, with 13 bases between them.

The chain carries TRBV4-3 and TRBJ2-7; 7 bases are a match to TRBD2. Germline V CDR1 and CDR2: LGHNA, YSLEER. Unmatched junction bases numbered 14, after V lost 5 bases and J lost 7 bases. This CDR3 spans 15 amino acids. This chain's CDR3 is CASSRDGGSLREQYF. The CDR3 coding sequence is TGCGCCAGCAGCAGGGACGGCGGGAGTCTAAGAGAGCAGTACTTC.

This chain joins TRBV4-2 and TRBJ2-2; the match to TRBD2 covers 11 bases. The CDR3 is 18 residues long. Germline CDR1 reads LGHNA; CDR2 reads YNFKEQ. Germline trimming cut 1 base from V and 3 bases from J; bases unmatched to any gene: 7. The CDR3 loop is CASSQATSGTTYTGELFF. In DNA form, the CDR3 reads TGTGCCAGCAGCCAAGCGACTAGCGGGACTACTTACACCGGGGAGCTGTTTTTT.

This chain connects TRBV5-6 to TRBJ2-7; TRBD2 matches 7 bases. V shed 4 bases and J 1 base; nucleotides not matched to a gene: 2. The CDR3 is 13 amino acids. Germline V gene lookup returns CDR1 SGHDT and CDR2 YYEEEE. DNA of the CDR3: TGTGCCAGCAGCGGCGGGAGATCCTACGAGCAGTACTTC. Translation gives CASSGGRSYEQYF.

This clonotype was observed a few times. The V call is TRBV30, the J call TRBJ2-1, with 9 bases lining up with TRBD2. The CDR3 has 19 residues. The junction had 23 bases not matched to a gene; V was cut back by 3 bases and J by 8 bases. Per the germline V gene, CDR1 is GTSNPN and CDR2 is SVGIG (reference sequence). CDR3 sequence: CAWRDAGTSSKPGNDEQFF. CDR3 sequence (DNA): TGTGCCTGGAGGGACGCCGGGACTAGCTCGAAACCCGGTAACGATGAGCAGTTCTTC.

The chain is built from TRBV24-1 and TRBJ2-1, with D possibly TRBD1 on 6 matching bases. CDR3 size: 15 residues. Germline V CDR1 and CDR2: KGHDR, SFDVKD. Trimming took 4 bases from V and 6 from J, leaving 15 bases between them. The CDR3 sequence is CATSERDTLSNEQFF. CDR3 sequence (DNA): TGTGCCACCAGTGAACGGGACACGCTATCCAATGAGCAGTTCTTC.

The chain carries TRBV27 and TRBJ2-5; the match to TRBD2 covers 12 bases. TRBJ2-7 explains the end of the DNA better; the J call may be wrong. The CDR3 has 15 amino acids. Germline V gene data show CDR1 as MNHEY and CDR2 as SMNVEV (reference sequence). DNA of the CDR3: TGTGCCAGCAGACGTCCGGGACTAGCGGGTAACGAGCAGTACTTC. This sequence encodes CASRRPGLAGNEQYF.

The rearrangement joins TRBV5-1 to TRBJ2-7; D not certain. Germline assignment: CDR1 SGHRS and CDR2 YFSETQ. The V end lost 1 base, the J end lost 3 bases, and 11 bases lay between the germline ends. The CDR3 length is 14 residues. CDR3 sequence: CASSLTPRNYEQYF. CDR3 bases: TGCGCCAGCAGCTTGACCCCGCGGAACTACGAGCAGTACTTC.

J is TRBJ2-3 and V is TRBV11-3, with TRBD1 as a possible D gene (5 bases). Germline loops: CDR1 SGHNT, CDR2 YENEEA. CDR3 size: 15 residues. The ends were cut back, 11 bases at V and 0 bases at J, with 18 bases in the middle. The chain's CDR3 is CADSFGAESTDTQYF. The CDR3 coding sequence is TGTGCCGACAGCTTCGGAGCAGAAAGCACAGATACGCAGTATTTT.

The V gene is TRBV3-1, the J gene TRBJ1-5; D perhaps matches TRBD1 (6 bases). The germline V and J ends were trimmed by 4 bases and 7 bases, with 14 bases remaining between them. Germline V gene sequence: CDR1 LGHDT, CDR2 YNNKEL (reference sequence). The length of the CDR3 is 14 residues. CDR3 loop: CASSPTGLSQPQHF. The CDR3 DNA sequence: TGTGCCAGCAGCCCCACAGGGCTCTCCCAGCCCCAGCATTTT.

This clonotype came up a few times. The chain recombines TRBV27 with TRBJ1-5; D might be TRBD1 (6 bases). The V end lost 5 bases, the J end lost 6 bases, and 14 bases lay between the germline ends. The CDR3 runs to 14 residues. Looked up from germline, CDR1 is MNHEY and CDR2 is SMNVEV (reference sequence). The CDR3 reads CASSVTGSFQPQHF. Here the CDR3 DNA reads TGTGCCAGCAGTGTGACAGGCTCCTTTCAGCCCCAGCATTTT.